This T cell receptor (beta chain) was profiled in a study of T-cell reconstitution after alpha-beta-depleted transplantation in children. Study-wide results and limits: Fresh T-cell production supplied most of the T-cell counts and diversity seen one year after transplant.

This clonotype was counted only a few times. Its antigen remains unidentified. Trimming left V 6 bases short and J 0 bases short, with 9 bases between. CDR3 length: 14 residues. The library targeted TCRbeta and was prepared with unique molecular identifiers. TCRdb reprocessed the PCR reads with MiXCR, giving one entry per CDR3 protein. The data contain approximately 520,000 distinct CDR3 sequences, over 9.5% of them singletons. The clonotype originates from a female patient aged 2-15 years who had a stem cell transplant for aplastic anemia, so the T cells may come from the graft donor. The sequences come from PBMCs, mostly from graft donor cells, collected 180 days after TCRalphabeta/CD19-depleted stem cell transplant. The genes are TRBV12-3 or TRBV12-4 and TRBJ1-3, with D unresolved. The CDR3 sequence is CASRTDPSGNTIYF. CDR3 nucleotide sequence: TGTGCCAGCAGAACAGATCCCTCTGGAAACACCATATATTTT.